The entry below describes one T cell receptor (beta chain). The length of the CDR3 is 16 residues. Germline CDR1 reads SGHVS; CDR2 reads FNYEAQ. V lost 5 bases, J lost 7 bases, and 14 bases stayed unmatched. Here immunoSEQ multiplex PCR was the method, and the copy in TCRdb shows in-frame clones only, minus some. The sample gives some 96,000 clones, around 88% of which show up once; 5% is in the top ten. This sample was included in a study of blood T cell repertoires in COVID-19. Whole-study context: Samples came from the United States, Italy and Spain, spanning acute and convalescent COVID-19. In each case, the material was cDNA or gDNA derived from T cells, B-cell-depleted T cells, or PBMCs.

This sequence joins TRBV7-6 and TRBJ2-7; TRBD1 matches at 10 bases. The specimen was peripheral blood. The sequence derives from a human donor in a cohort sampled during active COVID-19. DNA for the CDR3: TGTGCCAGCAGCCTCCTTAGTGGGACAGGGGTTCAAGAGCAGTACTTC. It codes for CASSLLSGTGVQEQYF.